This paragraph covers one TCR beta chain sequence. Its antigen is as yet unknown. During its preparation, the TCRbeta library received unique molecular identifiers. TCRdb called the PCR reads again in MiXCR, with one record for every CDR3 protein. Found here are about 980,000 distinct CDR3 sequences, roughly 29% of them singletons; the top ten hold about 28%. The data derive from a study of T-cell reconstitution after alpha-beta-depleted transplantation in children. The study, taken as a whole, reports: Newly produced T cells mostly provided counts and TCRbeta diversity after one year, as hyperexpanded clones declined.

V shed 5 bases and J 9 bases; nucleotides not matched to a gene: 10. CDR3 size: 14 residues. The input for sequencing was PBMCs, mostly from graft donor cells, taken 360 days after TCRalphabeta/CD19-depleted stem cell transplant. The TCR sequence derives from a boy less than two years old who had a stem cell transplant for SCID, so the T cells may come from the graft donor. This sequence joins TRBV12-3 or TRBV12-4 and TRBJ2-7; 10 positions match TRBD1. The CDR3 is CASSPWTGGRGQYF. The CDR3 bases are TGTGCCAGCAGTCCCTGGACAGGGGGGAGAGGGCAGTACTTC.